The T cell receptor (beta chain) under discussion was sequenced for a study of blood T cell repertoires in COVID-19. Background on the study: Acute and convalescent COVID-19 samples came from the United States, Italy and Spain.

Repertoires were generated with immunoSEQ multiplex PCR, while TCRdb's copy carries only in-frame clones and drops some. In the table there are just over 300,000 clones, 75% to 90% of which are singletons. V dropped 7 bases and J dropped 0; count of bases not matched to a gene: 7. The CDR3 contains 14 residues. Per germline, CDR1 SQVTM and CDR2 ANQGSEA. The chain couples TRBV29-1 to TRBJ1-1; 8 bases map to TRBD1. The sequence derives from a man aged 30 to 39 who had recovered from COVID-19. Specimen: PBMCs or T cells enriched from blood (not recorded which). The CDR3 DNA sequence: TGCAGCGCCAGGGGGCTTAGGCTGAACACTGAAGCTTTCTTT. Translation: CSARGLRLNTEAFF.